This TCR beta chain was found in a study of monozygotic twins with cystic fibrosis. Overall study results and limits: Median Simpson clonality of 0.0095 suggested naive T cells predominated. No link emerged between shared CDR3 counts and age, concordance or severity. Nucleotide-identical clonotype sharing was significantly higher within monozygotic CF twin pairs than between unrelated CF individuals.

Sequenced by immunoSEQ multiplex PCR; TCRdb stores in-frame clones only, minus some. The sample yields 20,000 to 25,000 clones, 97% seen once. CDR3 length equals 15 residues. Trimming pared 3 bases from V and 6 bases from J, leaving 16 bases between. The germline CDR1 and CDR2 sequences are SGHRS and YFSETQ. For this clone: The target antigen is unknown.

The chain recombines TRBV5-1 with TRBJ2-1; the D gene is possibly TRBD2 (5 bases). Material for sequencing was blood. The TCR was taken from a girl aged 5 to 17 with cystic fibrosis. CDR3 DNA: TGCGCCAGCAGCTCCTTGAGGACTTCGGGCAATGAGCAGTTCTTC. It codes for CASSSLRTSGNEQFF.